This paragraph covers one T cell receptor beta chain sequence. The source of the sample is a study of blood T cell repertoires in COVID-19. For the study at large: The analysed material was cDNA or gDNA that came from T cells, B-cell-depleted T cells, or PBMCs.

Germline-derived CDR1 and CDR2 are WNHNN and SYGVQD (reference sequence). With 0 bases removed from V and 5 bases from J, the gap between germline ends came to 13 bases. The CDR3 extends over 15 amino acids. In the authors' workflow: Nucleated cell number was recorded as an estimate derived from reference gene primer amplification. Profiled with immunoSEQ multiplex PCR; TCRdb holds only in-frame clones, not every one. From that table come the V and J calls and clone size; the DNA was used to work out D and trimming. Of roughly 200,000 clones in the sample, about nine tenths are singletons; the top ten hold 6.5% to 8.5%.

Material for sequencing was peripheral blood. The V and J genes are TRBV10-1 and TRBJ2-5, with D perhaps matching TRBD2 (6 bases). This receptor was obtained from a man aged 40-50 years with acute or convalescent COVID-19. CDR3 coding DNA: TGCGCCAGCAGTGAGTCGATGTTACGGGGGGAGACCCAGTACTTC. Its translation is CASSESMLRGETQYF.